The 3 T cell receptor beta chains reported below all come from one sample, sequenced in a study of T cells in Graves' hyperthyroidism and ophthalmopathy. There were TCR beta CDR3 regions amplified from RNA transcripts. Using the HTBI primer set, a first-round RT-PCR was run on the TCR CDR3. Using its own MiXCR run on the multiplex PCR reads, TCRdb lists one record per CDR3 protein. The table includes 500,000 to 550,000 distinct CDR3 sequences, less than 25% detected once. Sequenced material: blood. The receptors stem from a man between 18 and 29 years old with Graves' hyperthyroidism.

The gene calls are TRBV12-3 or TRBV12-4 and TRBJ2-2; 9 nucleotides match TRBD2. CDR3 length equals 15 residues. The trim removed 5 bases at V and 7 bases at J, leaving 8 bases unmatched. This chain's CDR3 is CASSPRTSASGELFF. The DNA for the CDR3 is TGTGCCAGCAGTCCCAGGACTAGCGCCAGCGGGGAGCTGTTTTTT.

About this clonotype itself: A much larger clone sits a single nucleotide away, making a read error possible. The CDR3 coding sequence is TGTGCCAGTAGGCCCAAGTGGGGGAACACCGGGGAGCCGTTTTTT. This encodes CASRPKWGNTGEPFF. The chain is built from TRBV19 and TRBJ2-2; the D gene could be TRBD1 or TRBD2 (5 bases each). The CDR3 sequence is 15 residues long. CDR1 is LNHDA, CDR2 SQIVND, per germline (reference sequence).

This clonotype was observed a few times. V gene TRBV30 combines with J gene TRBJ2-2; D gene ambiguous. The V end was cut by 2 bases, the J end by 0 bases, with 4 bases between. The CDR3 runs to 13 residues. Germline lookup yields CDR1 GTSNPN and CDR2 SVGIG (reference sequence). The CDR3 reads CAWSPPNTGELFF. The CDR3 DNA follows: TGTGCCTGGAGTCCCCCGAACACCGGGGAGCTGTTTTTT.